This TCR beta chain was retrieved from a study of T cells in Graves' hyperthyroidism and ophthalmopathy. Overall study findings and caveats: Most expanded thyroid clonotypes above 0.001 also appeared in blood.

The CDR3 regions of TCR beta were amplified from RNA transcripts. When the TCR CDR3 underwent first-round RT-PCR, the HTBI primer set was used. TCRdb processed the multiplex PCR reads anew with MiXCR; each CDR3 protein has one entry. The table has about 640,000 distinct CDR3 sequences, more than 20% seen once; the top ten hold 34%. Per germline, CDR1 SGHAT and CDR2 FQDESV (reference sequence). The V and J ends lost 5 bases and 12 bases, in that order; junction bases with no gene match: 10. The CDR3 has 13 residues. As regards this clonotype: Its antigen is as yet unknown.

Diagnosis rested on symptoms, serum thyroxine and TRAb, thyroid ultrasound, and orbital computed tomography. Sequencing input: blood. This clonotype was obtained from a man aged 30 to 39 with Graves' ophthalmopathy. V gene TRBV11-1 combines with J gene TRBJ2-1; the match to TRBD2 covers 7 bases. The CDR3 protein is CASSRTKGRGQFF. CDR3 bases: TGTGCCAGCAGCAGGACAAAGGGGAGGGGGCAGTTCTTC.